This T cell receptor (beta chain) was obtained from a study of blood T cell repertoires in COVID-19 (dated by TCRdb to 2020 to 2021). Turning to the overall study: The collaborator samples originated in the United States, Italy and Spain and spanned the acute and convalescent phases of COVID-19. The material from the prospective study consisted of cDNA or gDNA derived from T cells, B-cell-depleted T cells, or PBMCs. Subjects who had been exposed to COVID-19, were actively infected with it, or had recovered from it provided the deeply sampled blood TCRbeta repertoires that made up the dataset. The repertoires were released in a freely available public database meant as a resource for research on the immune response to SARS-CoV-2. The samples were drawn from two sources: the first 160 participants of the ongoing ImmuneRACE study, and 1,254 subjects contributed by 6 global collaborators. A de-identified subject ID, COVID-19 status, age in years and sex were almost always included in the sample metadata. Where available, HLA class I and class II types were obtained from metadata supplied by the sample provider rather than from assay-based typing. Findings and caveats that apply to the study as a whole: The quantity of clinical and demographic metadata differed by source and by participant and was supplied without curation.

As to this clone: This receptor's antigen is unknown. Per-base qualities were not stored, and no clone one base away is much larger.

TCRbeta CDR3 regions were amplified from genomic DNA using the immunoSEQ Assay, a bias-controlled multiplex PCR. On the study's bioinformatics: The number of nucleated cells in each sample was estimated by amplification of reference gene primers within the assay. To quantify the absolute abundance of each unique TCRbeta CDR3 rearrangement, sequence reads were collapsed and filtered. Productive Simpson clonality was computed per sample as the square root of Simpson's diversity index over productive rearrangements. Drawn from immuneACCESS, this table holds only the in-frame rearrangements with V and J called that TCRdb kept. Clones are partly lost; checked studies trace under half to an unresolved V gene and leave the rest unexplained. The V and J calls and clone size come from that table; D and trimming were worked out from the DNA. Present in this sample are around 300,000 clones, 87% of which were seen just once. About 5.5% of the sample goes to the ten largest clones.

Enrolling through a virtual design, the prospective study's participants ranged in age from about 18 to 89 years and lived across about two dozen United States geographic areas. In the prospective study, participants were assigned to cohorts based on the clinical history participants reported in a screening survey and a study questionnaire. For ImmuneRACE Cohort 3, a participant was defined as recovered based on two consecutive negative NP/OP PCR tests, clearance by a healthcare professional, or resolution of symptoms. In the prospective study, whole blood, serum and a nasopharyngeal or oropharyngeal swab were collected from each participant by mobile phlebotomists. Additional blood draws and questionnaires over an approximately two-month period could optionally be provided by prospective study participants. Blood samples from the prospective study were shipped frozen or at room temperature prior to DNA extraction.

Spanning cysteine to phenylalanine, the CDR3 consists of 13 amino acids. The sequence is cut down to CDR3 DNA, 39 bases in frame from base 1. A distance of 7 bases separates the germline ends of V and J, which lose 3 bases and 6 bases respectively. From the germline V gene (reference sequence), CDR1 is SGHNT and CDR2 is YYREEE. The TCR sequence derives from a woman in her 40s who had recovered from COVID-19. The chain is made from TRBV5-4 and TRBJ2-6, and possibly TRBD1, on 5 matching bases. The sequencing input was PBMCs or T cells enriched from blood (not recorded which). The CDR3 is CASSSQEANVLTF. The bases are TGTGCCAGCAGCTCACAGGAGGCCAACGTCCTGACTTTC.